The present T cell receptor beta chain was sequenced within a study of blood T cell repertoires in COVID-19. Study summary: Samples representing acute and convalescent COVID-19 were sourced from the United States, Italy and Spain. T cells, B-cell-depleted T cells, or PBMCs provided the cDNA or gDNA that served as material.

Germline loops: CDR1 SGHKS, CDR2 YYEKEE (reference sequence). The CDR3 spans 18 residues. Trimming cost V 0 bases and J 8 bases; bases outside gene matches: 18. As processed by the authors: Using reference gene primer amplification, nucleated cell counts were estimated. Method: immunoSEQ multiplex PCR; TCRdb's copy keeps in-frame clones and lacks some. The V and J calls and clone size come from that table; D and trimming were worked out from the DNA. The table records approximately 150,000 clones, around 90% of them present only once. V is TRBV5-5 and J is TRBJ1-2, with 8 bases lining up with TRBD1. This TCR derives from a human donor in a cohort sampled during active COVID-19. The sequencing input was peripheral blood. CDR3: CASSLANQGAELAKGYTF. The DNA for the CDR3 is TGTGCCAGCAGCTTGGCCAACCAGGGGGCGGAACTGGCTAAGGGCTACACCTTC. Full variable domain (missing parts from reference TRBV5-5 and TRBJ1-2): DAGVTQSPTHLIKTRGQQVTLRCSPISGHKSVSWYQQVLGQGPQFIFQYYEKEERGRGNFPDRFSARQFPNYSSELNVNALLLGDSALYLCASSLANQGAELAKGYTFGSGTRLTVV.